This T cell receptor beta chain is from a study of vaccination effects on CD4 cells after COVID-19. For the study at large: A few million PBMC per well were cultured with around 10 IU/ml IL-2 and roughly 10 ug/ml peptides.

The CDR3 is made up of 16 amino acids. The V gene end was trimmed by 1 base and the J gene end by 8 bases; junction bases not matched to a gene: 9. CDR1 is SEHNR and CDR2 is FQNEAQ in the germline V gene (reference sequence). Some clones are missing from TCRdb's copy, which holds only in-frame ones; the method was immunoSEQ multiplex PCR. The sample carries tens of thousands of clones, around 63% recorded once. CD4+ T cell isolation took place after less than 13 days of culture. People in the vaccine group had not been infected with SARS-CoV-2 before, and their nucleocapsid antibodies were negative. Half-medium replacement with IL-2 medium occurred on days 3 and 7. This clone has more than one count but fewer than ten. Its matching antigen is unknown.

V usage is TRBV7-9 and J usage is TRBJ1-4, with TRBD1 matching 8 bases. The sequence was obtained from a human donor who received a COVID-19 vaccine. Sample: CD4+ T cells from PBMCs cultured without peptide, taken before COVID-19 vaccination. This CDR3 is CASSLVGLGQGEKLFF. The CDR3 nucleotides are TGTGCCAGCAGCTTAGTAGGGCTCGGACAGGGAGAAAAACTGTTTTTT.